This T cell receptor (beta chain) was captured in a study of shared clonotypes between healthy human individuals. Clones were sequenced by immunoSEQ multiplex PCR, and TCRdb holds only the in-frame ones, with some missing. The table lists about half a million clones, 75% to 85% of them singletons. As regards this clone: The antigen is unknown.

Study-wide results and limits: Owing to a small donor count, the genetic and exposure-history diversity represented was limited.

This CDR3 is built from 11 residues. In germline, CDR1 is ENHRY, CDR2 SYGVKD. The V end lost 11 bases, the J end lost 9 bases, and 14 bases lay between the germline ends. The sequencing input was PBMCs. The V gene is TRBV10-3, the J gene TRBJ2-1; D is unclear. This receptor was obtained from a woman aged 40 to 49 in good health. Some clones in this sample may be carry-over from other donors' samples. As DNA, the CDR3 is TGTGCCTCCAGCCGGGCAAGTGAGCAGTTCTTC. Protein: CASSRASEQFF.